This record looks at one TCR beta chain sequence and its context. Its recognized antigen is unknown. Base qualities are not provided; no much larger clone lies one nucleotide away. The sample comes from a study of blood T cell repertoires in COVID-19 (dated by TCRdb to between 2020 and 2021). The study in broad terms: Samples covering the acute and convalescent phases of COVID-19 were provided by collaborators in the United States, Italy and Spain. The prospective study material was composed of cDNA or gDNA derived from T cells, B-cell-depleted T cells, or PBMCs. The repertoires were released in a freely available public database meant as a resource for research on the immune response to SARS-CoV-2. Subjects who had been exposed to COVID-19, were actively infected with it, or had recovered from it provided the deeply sampled blood TCRbeta repertoires that made up the dataset. Sample metadata almost always included a de-identified subject ID, COVID-19 status, age in years and sex. The samples were drawn from two sources: the first 160 participants of the ongoing ImmuneRACE study, and 1,200 or so subjects contributed by 6 global collaborators. HLA class I and class II types, where available, came from metadata supplied by the sample provider rather than from assay-based typing.

TCRbeta CDR3 regions were amplified from genomic DNA by means of the immunoSEQ Assay, a bias-controlled multiplex PCR. The study's own analysis went as follows. The number of nucleated cells in each sample was estimated from the amplification of reference gene primers within the assay. Sequence reads were collapsed and filtered to measure the absolute abundance of every unique TCRbeta CDR3 rearrangement. For each sample, productive Simpson clonality was calculated by taking the square root of Simpson's diversity index across productive rearrangements. TCRdb took over this immuneACCESS table, retaining in-frame rearrangements with V and J assigned. Such tables are incomplete; in checked studies, under half of the missing clones stem from an unresolved V gene, and the remainder is unexplained. V and J calls and clone size follow that table, whereas D and trimming were derived from the DNA. The sample contains 97,000 or so clones, 92% of them found a single time. More than 1.5% of the sample rests with the top ten.

CDR1 is given as MNHEY and CDR2 as SMNVEV, both from the germline V gene (reference sequence). The V end loses 3 bases and the J end loses 2 bases, and a stretch of 9 bases separates them. Including the terminal cysteine and phenylalanine, the CDR3 comprises 14 residues. This entry keeps only the CDR3 DNA: 42 bases, framed from base 1. Results the study describes overall, beyond this receptor: How much clinical and demographic metadata was included differed by source and by participant, and the metadata was provided uncurated.

At one collaborating source in Seattle, patients were enrolled during active infection and were followed longitudinally through the course of disease. The collaborating institutions used their own protocols to collect whole blood in K2EDTA tubes. For TCRbeta analysis, collaborator samples were shipped as frozen whole blood, as isolated PBMCs, or as DNA extracted from either sample type. The clonotype originates from a woman between 45 and 60 years old with COVID-19, enrolled during active disease. Material: peripheral blood. The chain employs TRBV27 and TRBJ2-3; no D gene can be assigned with confidence. The CDR3 sequence is CASSFQVYTDTQYF. The DNA sequence follows: TGTGCCAGCAGTTTTCAGGTATACACAGATACGCAGTATTTT.